These T cell receptor beta chains were read from a single sample in a study of blood T cells in healthy people across ages. In TCRdb, the 5' RACE reads were re-called with MiXCR into one record per CDR3 protein. The repertoire holds 700,000 to 950,000 distinct CDR3 sequences, with roughly two fifths as singletons. The sequencing sample was made of blood. Every receptor here comes from a woman aged 55-70 years in good health. The CDR3 runs from the conserved cysteine through the conserved F or W. The D gene is left open where the match is weak. Size values are once, few and many counts, or a class for expanded clones, and some rows have none.

J gene: TRBJ2-3; V gene: TRBV29-1; D gene: .; clone size: once; CDR3 DNA: TGCAGCGGGGGGGTTCTCACAGATACGCAGTATTTT; CDR3 protein: CSGGVLTDTQYF
J gene: TRBJ1-5; V gene: TRBV20-1; D gene: .; clone size: .; CDR3 DNA: TGCAGTGCTAGAGGACAAAATAGCAATCAGCCCCAGCATTTT; CDR3 protein: CSARGQNSNQPQHF
J gene: TRBJ2-5; V gene: TRBV18; D gene: .; clone size: .; CDR3 DNA: TGTGCCAGCTCACCAGGAGCAGTGAAAGAGACCCAGTACTTC; CDR3 protein: CASSPGAVKETQYF
J gene: TRBJ1-1; V gene: TRBV20-1; D gene: .; clone size: .; CDR3 DNA: TGCAGTGCGCTGACAGCAATGAACACTGAAGCTTTCTTT; CDR3 protein: CSALTAMNTEAFF
J gene: TRBJ2-1; V gene: TRBV6-2/TRBV6-3; D gene: TRBD2; clone size: few; CDR3 DNA: TGTGCCAGCTCAATCGGACTAGCGGGAGGCAATGAGCAGTTCTTC; CDR3 protein: CASSIGLAGGNEQFF
J gene: TRBJ1-1; V gene: TRBV25-1; D gene: TRBD1; clone size: .; CDR3 DNA: TGTGCCAGCAGTGAAGTTGGGACAGGGAACACTGAAGCTTTCTTT; CDR3 protein: CASSEVGTGNTEAFF
J gene: TRBJ2-1; V gene: TRBV20-1; D gene: TRBD2; clone size: few; CDR3 DNA: TGCAGTGCCCGTCCTTCTTCCTTAGCGGGGGAAAAGCAGTTCTTC; CDR3 protein: CSARPSSLAGEKQFF
J gene: TRBJ2-2; V gene: TRBV20-1; D gene: .; clone size: .; CDR3 DNA: TGCAGTGCTAGAGATCCGGCGGGGTCTGGGGAGCTGTTTTTT; CDR3 protein: CSARDPAGSGELFF
J gene: TRBJ2-2; V gene: TRBV3-1; D gene: .; clone size: few; CDR3 DNA: TGTGCCAGCAGCCTACACAGTAATCCCGGGGAGCTGTTTTTT; CDR3 protein: CASSLHSNPGELFF
J gene: TRBJ1-2; V gene: TRBV13; D gene: TRBD1; clone size: few; CDR3 DNA: TGTGCCAGCAGCCTGGGACAGGGGGCTGTTAACTATGGCTACACCTTC; CDR3 protein: CASSLGQGAVNYGYTF
J gene: TRBJ1-6; V gene: TRBV27; D gene: .; clone size: .; CDR3 DNA: TGTGCCAGCAGTTTGGCAATAGACAGAAATTCACCCCTCCACTTT; CDR3 protein: CASSLAIDRNSPLHF
J gene: TRBJ2-7; V gene: TRBV6-2/TRBV6-3; D gene: .; clone size: .; CDR3 DNA: TGTGCCTGCAGTTACTCGGATTCGGGGGCGGGCGAGCAGTACTTC; CDR3 protein: CACSYSDSGAGEQYF
J gene: TRBJ2-1; V gene: TRBV5-1; D gene: TRBD2; clone size: .; CDR3 DNA: TGCGCCAGCAGCCGGGGAGGAGCGGGGATTCGCTCCTACAATGAGCAGTTCTTC; CDR3 protein: CASSRGGAGIRSYNEQFF
J gene: TRBJ2-5; V gene: TRBV20-1; D gene: TRBD1; clone size: .; CDR3 DNA: TGCAGTGCTAGAGTCATGGGACAGGGGACCCAAGAGACCCAGTACTTC; CDR3 protein: CSARVMGQGTQETQYF
J gene: TRBJ2-5; V gene: TRBV29-1; D gene: TRBD1; clone size: many; CDR3 DNA: TGCAGCGTGACAGGGGGACCTCAAGAGACCCAGTACTTC; CDR3 protein: CSVTGGPQETQYF
J gene: TRBJ2-1; V gene: TRBV20-1; D gene: TRBD2; clone size: few; CDR3 DNA: TGCAGTGCTACGGGGGACTATAGAAATGAGCAGTTCTTC; CDR3 protein: CSATGDYRNEQFF
J gene: TRBJ1-5; V gene: TRBV20-1; D gene: .; clone size: few; CDR3 DNA: TGCAGTGCTAGAGATAGGGGATATAGCAATCAGCCCCAGCATTTT; CDR3 protein: CSARDRGYSNQPQHF
J gene: TRBJ2-7; V gene: TRBV16; D gene: TRBD2; clone size: .; CDR3 DNA: TGTGCCAGCAGCCACCCCGGGCTAGCGGGTTCCTCCTACGAGCAGTACTTC; CDR3 protein: CASSHPGLAGSSYEQYF
J gene: TRBJ2-1; V gene: TRBV5-1; D gene: .; clone size: .; CDR3 DNA: TGCGCCAGCAGCTCGACACAGGGACTTTACAATGAGCAGTTCTTC; CDR3 protein: CASSSTQGLYNEQFF
J gene: TRBJ1-4; V gene: TRBV20-1; D gene: .; clone size: .; CDR3 DNA: TGCAGTGCTAGGGACACCACAAAACCTAATGAAAAACTGTTTTTT; CDR3 protein: CSARDTTKPNEKLFF
J gene: TRBJ1-4; V gene: TRBV6-5; D gene: .; clone size: once; CDR3 DNA: TGTGCCAGCAGTAGCGACCCTGCAACTAATGAAAAACTGTTTTTT; CDR3 protein: CASSSDPATNEKLFF
J gene: TRBJ2-3; V gene: TRBV5-6; D gene: .; clone size: .; CDR3 DNA: TGTGCCAGCAGCCCGGACTTTAGCACAGATACGCAGTATTTT; CDR3 protein: CASSPDFSTDTQYF
J gene: TRBJ1-5; V gene: TRBV15; D gene: .; clone size: .; CDR3 DNA: TGTGCCACCAGCAGAGACGGGACACGGGATAGCAATCAGCCCCAGCATTTT; CDR3 protein: CATSRDGTRDSNQPQHF
J gene: TRBJ1-2; V gene: TRBV3-1; D gene: .; clone size: few; CDR3 DNA: TGTGCCAGCAGCCAAGATTTCCGGGCGACGCACTATGGCTACACCTTC; CDR3 protein: CASSQDFRATHYGYTF
J gene: TRBJ2-7; V gene: TRBV27; D gene: .; clone size: few; CDR3 DNA: TGTGCCAGCAGTTTGAAGCCCGGGGTCTACGAGCAGTACTTC; CDR3 protein: CASSLKPGVYEQYF
J gene: TRBJ2-1; V gene: TRBV4-2; D gene: TRBD2; clone size: .; CDR3 DNA: TGTGCCAGCAGCCAGGCTACGACTAGCGGGGGTTACAATGAGCAGTTCTTC; CDR3 protein: CASSQATTSGGYNEQFF
J gene: TRBJ2-3; V gene: TRBV9; D gene: TRBD1; clone size: .; CDR3 DNA: TGTGCCAGCAGCGTTGCGACCGCGACAGGGGGCTTGATAGATACGCAGTATTTT; CDR3 protein: CASSVATATGGLIDTQYF
J gene: TRBJ2-1; V gene: TRBV11-2; D gene: .; clone size: .; CDR3 DNA: TGTGCCAGCAGCCCCCTACTCGGCTACAATGAGCAGTTCTTC; CDR3 protein: CASSPLLGYNEQFF
J gene: TRBJ1-2; V gene: TRBV7-2; D gene: TRBD1; clone size: few; CDR3 DNA: TGTGCCAGCAGCACGGGACAGGGATCCCTCTATGGCTACACCTTC; CDR3 protein: CASSTGQGSLYGYTF
J gene: TRBJ2-3; V gene: TRBV9; D gene: .; clone size: .; CDR3 DNA: TGTGCCAGCAGTGAGACTAGTACGGCAGATACGCAGTATTTT; CDR3 protein: CASSETSTADTQYF
J gene: TRBJ2-7; V gene: TRBV3-1; D gene: .; clone size: few; CDR3 DNA: TGTGCCAGCAGCCACGATCTCAGGTTCTCCTACGAGCAGTACTTC; CDR3 protein: CASSHDLRFSYEQYF
J gene: TRBJ2-2; V gene: TRBV5-1; D gene: .; clone size: .; CDR3 DNA: TGCGCCAGCAGCCCCCTCGAGGCCGGCGGGGAGCTGTTTTTT; CDR3 protein: CASSPLEAGGELFF
J gene: TRBJ2-5; V gene: TRBV5-8; D gene: TRBD1; clone size: once; CDR3 DNA: TGTGCCAGCAGCCACCGGACAGGGAGAAAGACCCAGTACTTC; CDR3 protein: CASSHRTGRKTQYF
J gene: TRBJ2-7; V gene: TRBV29-1; D gene: TRBD1; clone size: .; CDR3 DNA: TGCAGCGTTGGGGACAGGGAAGCTGAGCAGTACTTC; CDR3 protein: CSVGDREAEQYF
J gene: TRBJ1-1; V gene: TRBV20-1; D gene: .; clone size: few; CDR3 DNA: TGCAGTGCTAGAATGAGGACGGTGAACACTGAAGCTTTCTTT; CDR3 protein: CSARMRTVNTEAFF
J gene: TRBJ1-1; V gene: TRBV12-3/TRBV12-4; D gene: .; clone size: few; CDR3 DNA: TGTGCCAGCAGCCTCCAACAGGAGACTGAAGCTTTCTTT; CDR3 protein: CASSLQQETEAFF
J gene: TRBJ1-2; V gene: TRBV20-1; D gene: .; clone size: .; CDR3 DNA: TGCAGTGCTAGAGCTCCGCGGAGGGACTATGGCTACACCTTC; CDR3 protein: CSARAPRRDYGYTF
J gene: TRBJ2-7; V gene: TRBV29-1; D gene: TRBD1; clone size: .; CDR3 DNA: TGCAGCGCTAGAGGGACAGGGTCCTTCTACGAGCAGTACTTC; CDR3 protein: CSARGTGSFYEQYF
J gene: TRBJ2-7; V gene: TRBV28; D gene: .; clone size: few; CDR3 DNA: TGTGCCAGCAGCCGTTATAATATTTGGGCAACAAATAGCTACGAGCAGTACTTC; CDR3 protein: CASSRYNIWATNSYEQYF
J gene: TRBJ2-5; V gene: TRBV24-1; D gene: .; clone size: .; CDR3 DNA: TGTGCCACCAGTGAGGCAGGCTCCTACAATGAGCAGTACTTC; CDR3 protein: CATSEAGSYNEQYF
J gene: TRBJ1-5; V gene: TRBV5-1; D gene: .; clone size: .; CDR3 DNA: TGCGCCAGCAAGCGGGACCCTTATAGCAATCAGCCCCAGCATTTT; CDR3 protein: CASKRDPYSNQPQHF
J gene: TRBJ2-7; V gene: TRBV27; D gene: .; clone size: .; CDR3 DNA: TGTGCCAGCAGTAAACAGGGTGTTTGGATCGAGCAGTACTTC; CDR3 protein: CASSKQGVWIEQYF
J gene: TRBJ2-1; V gene: TRBV11-3; D gene: .; clone size: .; CDR3 DNA: TGTGCCAGCAGCCCAACTAGAACTAATGAGCAGTTCTTC; CDR3 protein: CASSPTRTNEQFF
J gene: TRBJ1-2; V gene: TRBV9; D gene: TRBD1; clone size: .; CDR3 DNA: TGTGCCAGCAGCGGTCACAGGGGTGTAAGCGGCTACACCTTC; CDR3 protein: CASSGHRGVSGYTF
J gene: TRBJ1-5; V gene: TRBV20-1; D gene: TRBD1; clone size: .; CDR3 DNA: TGCAGTGCTAGCCCAACAGGGGTACGGAATCAGCCCCAGCATTTT; CDR3 protein: CSASPTGVRNQPQHF
J gene: TRBJ1-6; V gene: TRBV3-1; D gene: .; clone size: few; CDR3 DNA: TGTGCCAGCAGTCACGACAGGCCAAATTCACCCCTCCACTTT; CDR3 protein: CASSHDRPNSPLHF
J gene: TRBJ2-3; V gene: TRBV28; D gene: TRBD1; clone size: few; CDR3 DNA: TGTGCCAGCAGAGGGACAGAATTGGTTGGTTTCACAGATACGCAGTATTTT; CDR3 protein: CASRGTELVGFTDTQYF
J gene: TRBJ2-7; V gene: TRBV12-3/TRBV12-4; D gene: .; clone size: few; CDR3 DNA: TGTGCCAGCAGTTTAGCGCGTAGAACTGAGCAGTACTTC; CDR3 protein: CASSLARRTEQYF
J gene: TRBJ1-2; V gene: TRBV9; D gene: TRBD1; clone size: .; CDR3 DNA: TGTGCCAGCAGCCCAACGACAGGGGGGGTTGGCTACACCTTC; CDR3 protein: CASSPTTGGVGYTF
J gene: TRBJ2-7; V gene: TRBV7-9; D gene: TRBD1; clone size: .; CDR3 DNA: TGTGCCAGCAGCTTGGGACAGGTCACCTCCTACGAGCAGTACTTC; CDR3 protein: CASSLGQVTSYEQYF
J gene: TRBJ2-5; V gene: TRBV7-2; D gene: .; clone size: .; CDR3 DNA: TGTGCCAGCGGCCCTAGGATGGGGGAGACCCAGTACTTC; CDR3 protein: CASGPRMGETQYF
J gene: TRBJ2-7; V gene: TRBV27; D gene: .; clone size: few; CDR3 DNA: TGTGCCAGCAGTTTTGGGGCCCCCTACGAGCAGTACTTC; CDR3 protein: CASSFGAPYEQYF
J gene: TRBJ2-5; V gene: TRBV9; D gene: TRBD2; clone size: .; CDR3 DNA: TGTGCCAGCAGCCGAGGTCCTAGCGGGATTACTGGCGAGACCCAGTACTTC; CDR3 protein: CASSRGPSGITGETQYF
J gene: TRBJ2-5; V gene: TRBV2; D gene: TRBD2; clone size: .; CDR3 DNA: TGTGCCAGCAGTGAGAGCGGGGGGACTTCGACCCAGTACTTC; CDR3 protein: CASSESGGTSTQYF
J gene: TRBJ2-7; V gene: TRBV2; D gene: .; clone size: .; CDR3 DNA: TGTGCCAGTATGAGCGGCTACGAGCAGTACTTC; CDR3 protein: CASMSGYEQYF
J gene: TRBJ2-7; V gene: TRBV3-1; D gene: TRBD2; clone size: few; CDR3 DNA: TGTGCCACCGACCCGGGGACGGGGGGTTACGAGCAGTACTTC; CDR3 protein: CATDPGTGGYEQYF
J gene: TRBJ1-5; V gene: TRBV20-1; D gene: .; clone size: few; CDR3 DNA: TGCAGTGCGAGCGATGGGCGACCTTATCAGCCCCAGCATTTT; CDR3 protein: CSASDGRPYQPQHF
J gene: TRBJ1-2; V gene: TRBV30; D gene: TRBD1; clone size: few; CDR3 DNA: TGTGCCTGGAGTGTAGACCGCTCGACAGGGGCCTCTTACTATGGCTACACCTTC; CDR3 protein: CAWSVDRSTGASYYGYTF
J gene: TRBJ2-7; V gene: TRBV29-1; D gene: TRBD2; clone size: few; CDR3 DNA: TGCAGCGTTCCTAGCGGAGGCTACAATGAGCAGTACTTC; CDR3 protein: CSVPSGGYNEQYF